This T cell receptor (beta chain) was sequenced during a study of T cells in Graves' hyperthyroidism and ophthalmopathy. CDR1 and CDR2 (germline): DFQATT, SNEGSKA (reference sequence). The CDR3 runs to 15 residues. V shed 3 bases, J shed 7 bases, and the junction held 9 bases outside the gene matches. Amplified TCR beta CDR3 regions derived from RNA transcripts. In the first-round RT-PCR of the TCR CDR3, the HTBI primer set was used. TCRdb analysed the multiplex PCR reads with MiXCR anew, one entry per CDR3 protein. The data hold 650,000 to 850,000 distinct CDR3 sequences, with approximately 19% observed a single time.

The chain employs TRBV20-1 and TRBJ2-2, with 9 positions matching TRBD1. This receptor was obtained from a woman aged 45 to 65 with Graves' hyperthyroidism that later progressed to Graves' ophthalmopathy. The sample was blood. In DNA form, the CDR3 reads TGCAGTGCTAGCACCGGGACAGGGCTTGGCGGGGAGCTGTTTTTT. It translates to CSASTGTGLGGELFF.